The text below deals with one T cell receptor (beta chain). Its antigen remains unknown. Germline CDR1 MGHRA, CDR2 YSYEKL. Trimming shortened V by 0 bases and J by 0 bases, and 21 bases separated the two germline ends. This CDR3 spans 20 amino acids. The data were obtained in a study of blood T cells in healthy people across ages. Study as a whole: Through template switching, about one barcoded beta molecule was captured per two T cells, as measured in model experiments. Findings and limits, study-wide: It was not known whether donors were CMV positive (a possible confounder of expanded clonotype changes). Among long-lived donors, naive CD4+ cells were more numerous and diversity higher than in aged donors.

Then a second PCR, running about 7 to 11 cycles, was carried out with a sample-barcoded 5' primer and a J-beta primer mix. TCRdb reprocessed the 5' RACE reads via MiXCR and lists one record per CDR3 protein. The table has hundreds of thousands of distinct CDR3 sequences, over 45% seen once; the top ten hold roughly 31%. The J gene is TRBJ1-5, the V gene TRBV4-1; D is uncertain. Material for sequencing was blood. This TCR was recovered from a woman aged 55-70 years in good health. CDR3 protein: CASSQEIGGVGLHSNQPQHF. The CDR3 bases are TGCGCCAGCAGCCAAGAGATAGGAGGTGTAGGGCTTCATAGCAATCAGCCCCAGCATTTT.